The T cell receptor beta chain under discussion was sequenced for a study of T-cell reconstitution after alpha-beta-depleted transplantation in children. Study-wide points: Reportedly, only several hundred clones from non-depleted graft cells drove alpha-beta T-cell counts at about two months. T-cell numbers and diversity, one year after transplant, stemmed largely from T cells that were newly produced.

This clonotype was seen at least ten times. Its cognate antigen is unknown. Germline CDR1 reads SQVTM; CDR2 reads ANQGSEA. V lost 4 bases, J lost 2 bases, and 8 bases lay in between. CDR3 size: 13 residues. A library of TCRbeta sequences, prepared with unique molecular identifiers, was generated. MiXCR, run by TCRdb on the PCR reads, gives a single entry per CDR3 protein. This table holds 330,000 or so distinct CDR3 sequences, roughly a tenth found once. The source of this sequence is a boy younger than two with acute myeloid leukemia, due to receive a stem cell transplant. Sequenced here: PBMCs, sampled before TCRalphabeta/CD19-depleted stem cell transplant. V usage is TRBV29-1 and J usage is TRBJ1-4, with D perhaps matching TRBD1 (5 bases). The CDR3 nucleotides read TGCAGCGTTGCGGGGGAGACTAATGAAAAACTGTTTTTT. Translated: CSVAGETNEKLFF. The full variable domain, its missing parts supplied by reference TRBV29-1 and TRBJ1-4, is SAVISQKPSRDICQRGTSLTIQCQVDSQVTMMFWYRQQPGQSLTLIATANQGSEATYESGFVIDKFPISRPNLTFSTLTVSNMSPEDSSIYLCSVAGETNEKLFFGSGTQLSVL.